The source of this TCR beta chain is a study of blood T cell repertoires in COVID-19. On the study more broadly: The samples span acute and convalescent COVID-19 from the United States, Italy and Spain.

CDR3 length: 15 amino acids. Authors' data handling: Nucleated cell counts were estimated from reference gene primer amplification. Assay used: immunoSEQ multiplex PCR; TCRdb lists only in-frame clones, some missing. V and J calls and clone size are copied from that table; D and trimming were computed from the DNA. This sample has 40,000 to 50,000 clones; roughly 80% occur once, and the top ten carry 5% to 7%. This clone has just one count. The clonotype comes from a man in his fifties with active COVID-19. The chain employs TRBV21-1 and TRBJ1-3. TRBV21-1 is an annotated pseudogene. Sequencing was done on a sample of peripheral blood. DNA for the CDR3: TGTGCCAGCAATTCCGAGAGCCTCTCTGGAAACACCATATATTTT. It yields the protein CASNSESLSGNTIYF.